Given below is one T cell receptor (beta chain) in context. The germline V gene has CDR1 LGHNT and CDR2 FRNRAP. With 3 bases removed from V and 0 bases from J, the gap between germline ends came to 5 bases. The CDR3 contains 13 residues. The source of the sample is a study of control samples from healthy donors and cancer patients. Produced via immunoSEQ multiplex PCR; TCRdb's table is partial and in-frame only. The repertoire has 85,000 to 90,000 clones, roughly nine tenths of them found once; the top ten carry 8.5% to 10%. This clonotype was sampled from a woman aged 50 to 65 with colorectal cancer. The chain combines TRBV12-5 with TRBJ2-5; D gene unclear. Sequenced: PBMCs. CDR3 residues: CASGFGNQETQYF. As DNA, the CDR3 is TGTGCTAGTGGTTTCGGAAACCAAGAGACCCAGTACTTC. Full variable domain (remainder filled in from reference TRBV12-5 and TRBJ2-5): DARVTQTPRHKVTEMGQEVTMRCQPILGHNTVFWYRQTMMQGLELLAYFRNRAPLDDSGMPKDRFSAEMPDATLATLKIQPSEPRDSAVYFCASGFGNQETQYFGPGTRLLVL.